This T cell receptor (beta chain) was captured by sequencing in a study of blood T cells in healthy people across ages (dated by TCRdb to about 2015). Regarding the research as a whole: In model experiments, roughly one uniquely barcoded TCR beta cDNA molecule per two T cells was captured by template switching. The study analyzed two additional independent replicas of 1 million unique cDNA reads from the same blood draw for two donors, one aged 18 to 29 and one aged 80 or older. Using deep sequencing normalized with unique cDNA molecular identifiers, the study measured how TCR beta repertoire diversity changes with age. Donors of different ages were randomly distributed across sequencing lanes to avoid experimental bias. The donors were divided into four age groups: young (average approximately 17 years), middle-aged (under 40), aged (around 67) and long-lived (about 84).

Counted from cysteine to phenylalanine, this CDR3 has 16 amino acids. Only the CDR3 DNA is retained, 48 bases long and in frame from the first base. Per the germline V gene, MNHEY is the CDR1 and SVGAGI is the CDR2. V is shortened by 3 bases, J by 0 bases, and the region joining them spans 9 bases. The approximately 41 donors, aged about 6 to 90 years, were systemically healthy Caucasian individuals from Russia. Roughly 10 milliliters of peripheral blood were drawn from each donor into EDTA-treated Vacutainer tubes. Ficoll-Paque density-gradient centrifugation was used to isolate PBMCs, with at least 6 million obtained per sample. Total RNA, at least 6 micrograms per sample, was extracted from PBMCs with Trizol reagent. The percentages of naive CD45RAhigh/CD27high T cells were determined by flow cytometry on a PBMC aliquot from every donor. Study-level results and caveats: Observed TCR beta diversity per million T cells fell roughly linearly with age, and a significant reduction was already apparent by age roughly 41. A strong correlation was found between observed TCR beta diversity and the percentage of naive T cells measured by flow cytometry. Estimates of total diversity based on one million sequenced T cells were regarded as lower bounds and as underestimates. Conclusive comparison of naive and antigen-experienced compartments was prevented by the profiling of bulk unsorted PBMCs. Compared with the aged group, the long-lived group had more naive CD4+ T cells, fewer expanded clones and increased TCR diversity, suggesting age selection. Because donor CMV infection status was unknown, age-related changes in expanded clonotypes were potentially confounded.

Concerning this clonotype itself: Its antigen specificity is not known. Base-call qualities are not available, and no considerably larger clone is one nucleotide away.

To prepare the library, 5' RACE was applied. Sequenced on an Illumina HiSeq 2500. A second PCR of about 6 to 11 cycles was performed with a sample-barcoded 5' primer and a J-beta primer mix. A unique molecular identifier was introduced onto each TCR beta cDNA molecule by a template-switch 5' adaptor carrying 12 random nucleotides. At least 2.5 million CDR3-containing paired-end reads were obtained from each sample. First-strand cDNA synthesis was performed from all RNA using the Mint cDNA synthesis kit, with priming by a TRBC-specific oligonucleotide. Following uracil-DNA glycosylase treatment, a first 18-cycle PCR with universal primers M1SS and BC2_uni_R was performed on all cDNA. In the original analysis: Normalization of each sample was performed by random selection of 1 million high-quality reads, each carrying a distinct molecular identifier. Reads sharing molecular identifiers were discarded rather than binned into consensus sequences. MiTCR, set to a Q25 quality threshold and the strictest error-elimination algorithm, was used for CDR3 identification, clonotype clustering and error correction. Lower-bound total TCR beta diversity was estimated with a nonparametric unseen species model using Euler transformation. TCRdb cleaned the public reads at Q25 with fastp, built clones with MiXCR and kept in-frame beta chains. Rows with one shared CDR3 protein collapse into an entry with the most common genes and DNA. TCRdb's processing, not the authors', yielded these V and J calls. The sample table lists 1.5 million to 2 million distinct CDR3 sequences, roughly 49% of them with a count of one. The top ten clonotypes cover more than 2% of the sample.

The receptor's source is a woman in her thirties or forties in good health. Sequencing was carried out using blood. The chain was built from TRBV6-5 and TRBJ1-6; the D gene is not confidently resolved. The DNA is TGTGCCAGCAGTTATAGGCCGAGCTCCTATAATTCACCCCTCCACTTT. Its protein is CASSYRPSSYNSPLHF.